This T cell receptor beta chain is from a study of blood T cell repertoires in COVID-19. The wider study: Sites in the United States, Italy and Spain provided acute and convalescent COVID-19 samples. T cells, B-cell-depleted T cells, or PBMCs provided the cDNA or gDNA that served as material.

Sequencing used immunoSEQ multiplex PCR; TCRdb keeps in-frame clones, though not all of them. The repertoire has fewer than 250,000 clones, around four fifths of them found once; the top ten carry 2% to 3%. V lost 0 bases and J lost 1, with 4 bases in between. This CDR3 contains 14 residues. CDR1 is SGDLS, CDR2 YYNGEE, per germline. The sequencing sample was made of peripheral blood. The sequence was obtained from a middle-aged woman with active or convalescent COVID-19. The chain couples TRBV9 to TRBJ2-2; no reliable D call. CDR3 nucleotide sequence: TGTGCCAGCAGCGTAGAGCAGAACACCGGGGAGCTGTTTTTT. Its protein is CASSVEQNTGELFF.